The 3 T cell receptor beta chains below come from one sample, sequenced in a study of shared clonotypes between healthy human individuals. Clones were sequenced by immunoSEQ multiplex PCR, and TCRdb holds only the in-frame ones, with some missing. Of a few hundred thousand clones in the sample, 50% to 80% were seen once. The sequencing sample was made of memory CD4+ T cells sorted from blood. Indicated subset: CD45RA-negative fraction. The receptors originated from a young man in good health.

This sequence joins TRBV7-9 and TRBJ1-2; D ambiguous. The germline CDR1 and CDR2 sequences are SEHNR and FQNEAQ (reference sequence). The V end was cut by 4 bases, the J end by 14 bases, with 14 bases between. The CDR3 totals 11 residues. As DNA, the CDR3 is TGTGCCAGCAGCTCGGACGGATGGGGTACCTTC. This codes for CASSSDGWGTF.

This clone was counted only a few times. The J gene is TRBJ2-1, the V gene TRBV9, with no clear D. This CDR3 is 14 amino acids long. The V end lost 4 bases, the J end lost 2 bases, and 10 bases lay between the germline ends. Per germline, CDR1 SGDLS and CDR2 YYNGEE. The CDR3 sequence is CASSPPSAYNEQFF. CDR3 coding DNA: TGTGCCAGCAGCCCACCATCGGCCTACAATGAGCAGTTCTTC.

The genes are TRBV15 and TRBJ2-2; D ambiguous. CDR1 and CDR2 from the germline V gene are LNHNV and YYDKDF (reference sequence). V gave up 0 bases and J gave up 6 bases, with 11 bases separating them. The CDR3 spans 15 residues. CDR3 in DNA: TGTGCCACCAGCAGAGACAGCGCCTTCGCCGGGGAGCTGTTTTTT. Its translation is CATSRDSAFAGELFF.